This T cell receptor (beta chain) emerged from a study of Graves' ophthalmopathy and Graves' hyperthyroidism. The sequenced template was RNA, covering the TCR beta CDR3 region. HTBI-primed first-round RT-PCR preceded second-round multiplex PCR. TCRdb used MiXCR to reprocess the multiplex PCR reads, holding one entry per CDR3 protein. In the table there are about 640,000 distinct CDR3 sequences, just over 40% of which are singletons. V was pared by 5 bases and J by 4 bases, with 14 bases between. Looked up from germline, CDR1 is SQVTM and CDR2 is ANQGSEA. The length of the CDR3 is 13 residues. The clonotype originates from an adult man with Graves' ophthalmopathy. The specimen sequenced was peripheral blood. The chain carries TRBV29-1 and TRBJ1-2; D not resolved. The DNA of the CDR3 is TGCAGCGTTCCCTTCACAGAAGTCTATGGCTACACCTTC. It yields the protein CSVPFTEVYGYTF.